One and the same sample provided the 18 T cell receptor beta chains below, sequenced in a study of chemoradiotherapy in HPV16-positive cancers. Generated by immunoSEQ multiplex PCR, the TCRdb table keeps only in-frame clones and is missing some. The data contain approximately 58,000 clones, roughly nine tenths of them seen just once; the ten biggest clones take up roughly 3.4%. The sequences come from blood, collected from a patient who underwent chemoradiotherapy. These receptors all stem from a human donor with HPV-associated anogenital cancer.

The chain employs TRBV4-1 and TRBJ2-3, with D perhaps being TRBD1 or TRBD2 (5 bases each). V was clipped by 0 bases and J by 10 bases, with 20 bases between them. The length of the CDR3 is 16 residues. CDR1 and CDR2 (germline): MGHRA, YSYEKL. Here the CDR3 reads CASSQDEGPSFASQYF. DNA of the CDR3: TGCGCCAGCAGCCAAGATGAGGGACCCTCGTTTGCTTCGCAGTATTTT.

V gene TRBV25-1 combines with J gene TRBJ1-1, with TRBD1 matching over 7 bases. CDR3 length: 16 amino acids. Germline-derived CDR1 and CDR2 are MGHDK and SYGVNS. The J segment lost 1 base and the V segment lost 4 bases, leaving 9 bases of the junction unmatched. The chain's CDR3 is CASSASYRGPNTEAFF. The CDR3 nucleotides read TGTGCCAGCAGTGCATCCTACAGGGGCCCGAACACTGAAGCTTTCTTT. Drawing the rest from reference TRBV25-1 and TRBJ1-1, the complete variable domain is EADIYQTPRYLVIGTGKKITLECSQTMGHDKMYWYQQDPGMELHLIHYSYGVNSTEKGDLSSESTVSRIRTEHFPLTLESARPSHTSQYLCASSASYRGPNTEAFFGQGTRLTVV.

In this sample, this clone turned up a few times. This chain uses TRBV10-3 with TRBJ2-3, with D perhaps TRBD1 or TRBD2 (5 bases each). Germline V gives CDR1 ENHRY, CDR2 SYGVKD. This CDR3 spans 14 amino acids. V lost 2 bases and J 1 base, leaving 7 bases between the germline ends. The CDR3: CAISEMGGTDTQYF. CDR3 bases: TGTGCCATCAGTGAGATGGGGGGCACAGATACGCAGTATTTT.

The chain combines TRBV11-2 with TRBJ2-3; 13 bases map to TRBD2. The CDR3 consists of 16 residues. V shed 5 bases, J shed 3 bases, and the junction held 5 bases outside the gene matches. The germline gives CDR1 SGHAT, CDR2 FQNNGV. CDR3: CASSHRTSGGTDTQYF. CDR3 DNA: TGTGCCAGCAGCCACCGGACTAGCGGGGGAACAGATACGCAGTATTTT.

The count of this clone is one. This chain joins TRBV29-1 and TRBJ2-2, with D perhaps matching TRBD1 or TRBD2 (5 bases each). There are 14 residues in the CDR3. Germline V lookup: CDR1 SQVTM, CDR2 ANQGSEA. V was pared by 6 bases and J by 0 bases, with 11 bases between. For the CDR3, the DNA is TGCAGCGTCCCGGGACGTCCGAACACCGGGGAGCTGTTTTTT. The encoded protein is CSVPGRPNTGELFF.

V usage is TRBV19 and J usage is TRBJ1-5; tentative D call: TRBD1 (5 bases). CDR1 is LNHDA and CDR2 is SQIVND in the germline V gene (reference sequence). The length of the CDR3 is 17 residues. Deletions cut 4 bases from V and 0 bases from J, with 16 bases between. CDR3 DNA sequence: TGTGCCAGTAGTAGAATCGACAGCAGTTATAGCAATCAGCCCCAGCATTTT. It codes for CASSRIDSSYSNQPQHF.

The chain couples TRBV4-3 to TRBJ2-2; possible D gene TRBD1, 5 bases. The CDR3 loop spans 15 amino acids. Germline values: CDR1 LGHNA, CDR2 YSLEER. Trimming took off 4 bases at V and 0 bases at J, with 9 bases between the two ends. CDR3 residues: CASSPLQANTGELFF. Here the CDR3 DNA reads TGCGCCAGCAGCCCCTTACAGGCGAACACCGGGGAGCTGTTTTTT.

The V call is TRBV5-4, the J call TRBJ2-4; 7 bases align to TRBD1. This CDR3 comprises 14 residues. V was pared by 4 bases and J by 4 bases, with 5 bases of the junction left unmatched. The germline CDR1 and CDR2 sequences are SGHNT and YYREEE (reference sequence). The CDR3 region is CASSPGTDKNIQYF. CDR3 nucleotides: TGTGCCAGCAGCCCCGGGACAGATAAAAACATTCAGTACTTC.

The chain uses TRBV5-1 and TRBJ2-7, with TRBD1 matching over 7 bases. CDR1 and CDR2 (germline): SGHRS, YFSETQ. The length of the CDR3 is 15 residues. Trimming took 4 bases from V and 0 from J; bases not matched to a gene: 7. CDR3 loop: CASSVSTGDSYEQYF. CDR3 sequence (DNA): TGCGCCAGCAGCGTAAGTACAGGGGACTCCTACGAGCAGTACTTC.

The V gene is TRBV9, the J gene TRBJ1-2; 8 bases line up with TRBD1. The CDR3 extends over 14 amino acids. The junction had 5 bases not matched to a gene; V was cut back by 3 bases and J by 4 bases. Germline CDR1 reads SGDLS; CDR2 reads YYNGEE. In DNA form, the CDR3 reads TGTGCCAGCAGCGAGGACAGGGAAATCTATGGCTACACCTTC. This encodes CASSEDREIYGYTF.

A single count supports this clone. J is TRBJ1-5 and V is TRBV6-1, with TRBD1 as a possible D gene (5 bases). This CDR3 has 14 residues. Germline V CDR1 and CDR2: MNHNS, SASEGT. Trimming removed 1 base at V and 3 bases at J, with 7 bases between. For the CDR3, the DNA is TGTGCCAGCAGTGAAGGGGACTACAATCAGCCCCAGCATTTT. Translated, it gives CASSEGDYNQPQHF.

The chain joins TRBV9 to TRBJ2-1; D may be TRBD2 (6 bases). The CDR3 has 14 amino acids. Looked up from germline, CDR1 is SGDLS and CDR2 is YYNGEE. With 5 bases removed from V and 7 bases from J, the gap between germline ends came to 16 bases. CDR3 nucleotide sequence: TGTGCCAGCAGGGCGGGGATGTGGAAAAATGAGCAGTTCTTC. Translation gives CASRAGMWKNEQFF.

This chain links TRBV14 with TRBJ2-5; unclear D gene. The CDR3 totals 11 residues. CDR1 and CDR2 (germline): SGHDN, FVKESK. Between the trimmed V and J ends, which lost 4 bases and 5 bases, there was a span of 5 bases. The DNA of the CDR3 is TGTGCCAGCAGCCTGGGGGAGACCCAGTACTTC. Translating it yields CASSLGETQYF.

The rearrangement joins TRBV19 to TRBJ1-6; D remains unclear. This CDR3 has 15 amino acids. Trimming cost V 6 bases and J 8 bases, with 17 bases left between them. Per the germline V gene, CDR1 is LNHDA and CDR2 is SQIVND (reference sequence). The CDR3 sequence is CASRPGTVEDSPLHF. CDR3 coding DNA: TGTGCCAGTAGACCTGGCACAGTAGAGGATTCACCCCTCCACTTT. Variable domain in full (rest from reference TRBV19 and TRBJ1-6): DGGITQSPKYLFRKEGQNVTLSCEQNLNHDAMYWYRQDPGQGLRLIYYSQIVNDFQKGDIAEGYSVSREKKESFPLTVTSAQKNPTAFYLCASRPGTVEDSPLHFGNGTRLTVT.

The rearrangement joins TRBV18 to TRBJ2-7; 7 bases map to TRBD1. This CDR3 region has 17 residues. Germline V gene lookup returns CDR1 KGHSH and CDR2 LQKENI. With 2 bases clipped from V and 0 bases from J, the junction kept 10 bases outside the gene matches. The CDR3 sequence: CASSPSRPGTVSYEQYF. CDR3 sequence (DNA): TGTGCCAGCTCACCATCTAGGCCCGGGACAGTCTCCTACGAGCAGTACTTC.

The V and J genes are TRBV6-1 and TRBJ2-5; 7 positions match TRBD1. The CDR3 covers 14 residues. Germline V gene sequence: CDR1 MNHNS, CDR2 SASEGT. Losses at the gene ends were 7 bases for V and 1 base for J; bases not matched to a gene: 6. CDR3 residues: CASNPGGSQETQYF. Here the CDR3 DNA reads TGTGCCAGCAATCCAGGGGGATCCCAAGAGACCCAGTACTTC.

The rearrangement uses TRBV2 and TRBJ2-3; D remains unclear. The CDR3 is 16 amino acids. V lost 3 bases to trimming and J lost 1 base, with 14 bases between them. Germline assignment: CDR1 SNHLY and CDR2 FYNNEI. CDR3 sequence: CASSDKVAQGTDTQYF. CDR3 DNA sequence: TGTGCCAGCAGTGATAAGGTAGCCCAGGGCACAGATACGCAGTATTTT.

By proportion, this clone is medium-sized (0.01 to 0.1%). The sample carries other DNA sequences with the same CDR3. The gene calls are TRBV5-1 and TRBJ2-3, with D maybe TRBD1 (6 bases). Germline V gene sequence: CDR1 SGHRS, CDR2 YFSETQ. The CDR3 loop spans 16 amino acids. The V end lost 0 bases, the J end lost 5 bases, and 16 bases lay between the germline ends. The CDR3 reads CASSLGEGQGKDTQYF. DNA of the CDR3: TGCGCCAGCAGCTTGGGGGAAGGGCAGGGGAAAGATACGCAGTATTTT.